This T cell receptor beta chain was found in a study of blood T cell repertoires in COVID-19. The protocol was immunoSEQ multiplex PCR, while the TCRdb copy is restricted to in-frame clones and leaves out a portion. The sample consists of around 170,000 clones, around 90% of them appearing once. Cohort 3 donors were reported recovered after two negative PCRs, clearance, or symptom resolution. As to this clone: A read error may produce the germline difference seen at one junction end.

CDR1 SEHNR and CDR2 FQNEAQ come from the germline V gene (reference sequence). This CDR3 comprises 16 residues. Sequenced sample: PBMCs or T cells enriched from blood (not recorded which). The clonotype originates from a woman aged 18-30 years who had recovered from COVID-19. The chain has TRBV7-9 and TRBJ2-3; weak D call: TRBD2 (6 bases). The chain's CDR3 is CASSSPPGSGGDTQYF. CDR3 nucleotide sequence: TGTGCCAGTAGCTCCCCCCCGGGTAGCGGAGGAGATACGCAGTATTTT. Full variable domain (outside the CDR3, taken from reference TRBV7-9 and TRBJ2-3): DTGVSQNPRHKITKRGQNVTFRCDPISEHNRLYWYRQTLGQGPEFLTYFQNEAQLEKSRLLSDRFSAERPKGSFSTLEIQRTEQGDSAMYLCASSSPPGSGGDTQYFGPGTRLTVL.